This passage covers 18 T cell receptor beta chains from one sample sequenced in a study of shared clonotypes between healthy human individuals. Generated by immunoSEQ multiplex PCR, the TCRdb table keeps only in-frame clones and is missing some. Among about 680,000 clones listed, roughly 70% were seen once. Sequences were obtained from memory CD4+ T cells sorted from blood. Subset noted: CD45RA-negative fraction. The receptors shown here come from a woman aged 25 to 39 in good health.

CDR3 loop: CASSFWSPNQPQHF. The CDR3 DNA follows: TGTGCCAGCAGTTTTTGGTCGCCTAATCAGCCCCAGCATTTT. This chain joins TRBV28 and TRBJ1-5; D is undetermined. Per the germline V gene, CDR1 is MDHEN and CDR2 is SYDVKM. This CDR3 has 14 amino acids. The V gene lost 3 bases and the J gene lost 4 bases, with 10 bases spanning the gap. Full variable domain (rest looked up from reference TRBV28 and TRBJ1-5): DVKVTQSSRYLVKRTGEKVFLECVQDMDHENMFWYRQDPGLGLRLIYFSYDVKMKEKGDIPEGYSVSREKKERFSLILESASTNQTSMYLCASSFWSPNQPQHFGDGTRLSIL.

The chain employs TRBV9 and TRBJ2-1; TRBD2 is a possible D gene (6 bases). The length of the CDR3 is 16 residues. Per the germline V gene, CDR1 is SGDLS and CDR2 is YYNGEE. V was cut by 0 bases and J by 3 bases, with 13 bases left in between. The CDR3 nucleotides read TGTGCCAGCAGCGTAGCCCTGGCGGGAAGCTACAATGAGCAGTTCTTC. Translated: CASSVALAGSYNEQFF.

V is TRBV11-2 and J is TRBJ2-5; 9 bases fit TRBD1. Germline assignment: CDR1 SGHAT and CDR2 FQNNGV. With 5 bases clipped from V and 5 bases from J, the junction kept 9 bases outside the gene matches. The CDR3 contains 15 residues. CDR3 protein: CASSRNRGQTETQYF. CDR3 in DNA: TGTGCCAGCAGCAGAAACAGGGGGCAGACGGAGACCCAGTACTTC.

The V call is TRBV28, the J call TRBJ1-4; D call uncertain. Trimming left V 6 bases short and J 5 bases short, with 10 bases between. In germline, CDR1 is MDHEN, CDR2 SYDVKM. There are 13 residues in the CDR3. In DNA, the CDR3 is TGTGCCAGCAGCCGTGACACGAATGAAAAACTGTTTTTT. Translated: CASSRDTNEKLFF.

The chain employs TRBV5-4 and TRBJ2-3; possibly TRBD2 for D (6 bases). Germline V gene sequence: CDR1 SGHNT, CDR2 YYREEE (reference sequence). The CDR3 is 16 amino acids. V was trimmed by 4 bases and J by 1 base, leaving 16 bases between them. CDR3 amino acids: CASSPGGTAGTDTQYF. Here the CDR3 DNA reads TGTGCCAGCAGCCCCGGAGGGACGGCGGGCACAGATACGCAGTATTTT.

The V call is TRBV28, the J call TRBJ2-7; possibly TRBD2 for D (6 bases). Deletions cut 7 bases from V and 4 bases from J, with 14 bases between. The CDR3 has 13 amino acids. Germline V gives CDR1 MDHEN, CDR2 SYDVKM. The CDR3 DNA follows: TGTGCCAGCAACGGGTGGCGGGAATACGAGCAGTACTTC. Protein: CASNGWREYEQYF.

V usage is TRBV10-3 and J usage is TRBJ2-1; 7 bases align to TRBD2. The V gene end was trimmed by 6 bases and the J gene end by 7 bases; junction bases not matched to a gene: 15. The CDR3 extends over 16 amino acids. CDR1 ENHRY and CDR2 SYGVKD come from the germline V gene. The CDR3 DNA reads TGTGCCATCAGACCCCGGAGCGGCGGGAGTTCGAATGAGCAGTTCTTC. This codes for CAIRPRSGGSSNEQFF.

This clone was observed a handful of times. This chain links TRBV5-5 with TRBJ1-2; D perhaps matches TRBD1 (6 bases). Looked up from germline, CDR1 is SGHKS and CDR2 is YYEKEE (reference sequence). V lost 0 bases and J 7 bases, leaving 13 bases between the germline ends. The CDR3 is 14 residues long. CDR3 residues: CASSLGGLGAGYTF. As DNA, the CDR3 is TGTGCCAGCAGCTTGGGTGGACTGGGGGCTGGCTACACCTTC.

V is TRBV18 and J is TRBJ2-7; D remains ambiguous. The CDR3 is 15 residues long. Germline V gene sequence: CDR1 KGHSH, CDR2 LQKENI. V lost 3 bases to trimming and J lost 0 bases, with 12 bases between them. The CDR3 region is CASSPQRTGSYEQYF. The CDR3 nucleotides are TGTGCCAGCTCACCTCAACGGACGGGCTCCTACGAGCAGTACTTC. The entire variable domain, with the rest obtained from reference TRBV18 and TRBJ2-7, is as follows: NAGVMQNPRHLVRRRGQEARLRCSPMKGHSHVYWYRQLPEEGLKFMVYLQKENIIDESGMPKERFSAEFPKEGPSILRIQQVVRGDSAAYFCASSPQRTGSYEQYFGPGTRLTVT.

The gene calls are TRBV6-1 and TRBJ2-5, with no clear D. V was cut by 1 base and J by 3 bases, with 6 bases left in between. Per germline, CDR1 MNHNS and CDR2 SASEGT. The CDR3 has 13 residues. The CDR3 reads CASSEERKETQYF. CDR3 bases: TGTGCCAGCAGTGAAGAGCGAAAAGAGACCCAGTACTTC.

The chain combines TRBV4-2 with TRBJ1-5, with 10 bases identical to TRBD1. V lost 4 bases, J lost 6 bases, and 3 bases stayed unmatched. The CDR3 covers 14 residues. The germline V gene encodes CDR1 LGHNA and CDR2 YNFKEQ. The CDR3, as DNA: TGTGCCAGCAGCCGGACAGGGGGAGGTCAGCCCCAGCATTTT. Its protein product is CASSRTGGGQPQHF.

Points on this clone: Additional DNA sequences in this sample encode the identical CDR3. The chain uses TRBV11-2 and TRBJ1-5, with unresolved D. Germline CDR1 SGHAT, CDR2 FQNNGV. Between the trimmed V and J ends, which lost 0 bases and 4 bases, there was a span of 4 bases. CDR3 length: 13 amino acids. The CDR3 is CASSLDRNQPQHF. The CDR3 bases are TGTGCCAGCAGCTTAGATCGGAATCAGCCCCAGCATTTT.

A note on this clone: It is likely a read error: a sequence one base away is far more abundant. The rearrangement links TRBV25-1 to TRBJ2-7; D ambiguous. Per the germline V gene, CDR1 is MGHDK and CDR2 is SYGVNS. This CDR3 is built from 11 residues. V lost 6 bases and J lost 3, with 6 bases in between. The CDR3 bases are TGTGCCAGCAGCCGGGTCTACGAGCAGTACTTC. It specifies CASSRVYEQYF.

V is TRBV28 and J is TRBJ1-4; D is perhaps TRBD1 (6 bases). Trimming stripped 3 bases from V and 8 bases from J, with 16 bases between. This CDR3 comprises 15 residues. Germline CDR1 and CDR2: MDHEN and SYDVKM. In DNA form, the CDR3 reads TGTGCCAGCAGTTTTGGCGGGTCGACAGGCGAAAAACTGTTTTTT. Amino acids: CASSFGGSTGEKLFF.

V and J are TRBV4-2 and TRBJ2-1, with D hard to call. Trimming removed 3 bases from V and 2 bases from J, with 8 bases in between. Looked up from germline, CDR1 is LGHNA and CDR2 is YNFKEQ. The CDR3 length is 14 residues. The CDR3 spells CASSHPDPYNEQFF. CDR3 nucleotide sequence: TGTGCCAGCAGCCACCCAGACCCCTACAATGAGCAGTTCTTC.

The J gene is TRBJ1-5, the V gene TRBV28, with 9 nucleotides matching TRBD1. This CDR3 comprises 16 residues. The V segment lost 6 bases and the J segment 5 bases; nucleotides outside the gene matches: 11. In germline, CDR1 is MDHEN, CDR2 SYDVKM. This CDR3 is CASSLVTGTGHQPQHF. As DNA, the CDR3 is TGTGCCAGCAGCCTCGTGACCGGGACAGGGCATCAGCCCCAGCATTTT.

V and J are TRBV7-9 and TRBJ2-3; tentative D call: TRBD1 (5 bases). V lost 5 bases and J 1 base, leaving 10 bases between the germline ends. This CDR3 contains 14 residues. From germline, CDR1 is SEHNR and CDR2 FQNEAQ (reference sequence). CDR3 in amino acids: CASSRDSRTDTQYF. CDR3 sequence (DNA): TGTGCCAGCAGCCGTGACAGCCGCACAGATACGCAGTATTTT. Variable domain in full (rest from reference TRBV7-9 and TRBJ2-3): DTGVSQNPRHKITKRGQNVTFRCDPISEHNRLYWYRQTLGQGPEFLTYFQNEAQLEKSRLLSDRFSAERPKGSFSTLEIQRTEQGDSAMYLCASSRDSRTDTQYFGPGTRLTVL.

With regard to this clone: The same CDR3 also results from other DNA sequences found in this sample. The chain is built from TRBV28 and TRBJ1-2; the D gene is possibly TRBD1 (6 bases). The germline gives CDR1 MDHEN, CDR2 SYDVKM. V was shortened by 3 bases and J by 7 bases, with 9 bases between the two germline ends. This CDR3 contains 12 residues. The CDR3 protein is CASSLRDTGYTF. The CDR3 DNA sequence: TGTGCCAGCAGTTTGCGGGACACTGGCTACACCTTC.